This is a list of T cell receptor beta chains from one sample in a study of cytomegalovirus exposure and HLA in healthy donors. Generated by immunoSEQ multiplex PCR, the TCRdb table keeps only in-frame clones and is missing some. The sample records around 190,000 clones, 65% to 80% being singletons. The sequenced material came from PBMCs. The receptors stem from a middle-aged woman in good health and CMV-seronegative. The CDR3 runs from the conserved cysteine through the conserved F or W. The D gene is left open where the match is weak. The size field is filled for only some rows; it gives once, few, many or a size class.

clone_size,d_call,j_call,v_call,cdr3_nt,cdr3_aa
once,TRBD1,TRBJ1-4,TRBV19,TGTGCCAGTAGCGACCCCGGGACAGGGAATGAAAAACTGTTTTTT,CASSDPGTGNEKLFF
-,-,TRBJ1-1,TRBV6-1,TGTGCCAGCAGTGGCGGGAGAGCAACTGAAGCTTTCTTT,CASSGGRATEAFF
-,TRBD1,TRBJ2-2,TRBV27,TGTGCCAGCAGTACACAACGACGGACAGGGTATACCGGGGAGCTGTTTTTT,CASSTQRRTGYTGELFF
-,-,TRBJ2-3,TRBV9,TGTGCCAGCAGCCCCCAAGGGTTGGGGGCTTCAGATACGCAGTATTTT,CASSPQGLGASDTQYF
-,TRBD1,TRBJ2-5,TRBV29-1,TGCAGCGTTGCAGTAGGGACAGGGGGTGAGACCCAGTACTTC,CSVAVGTGGETQYF
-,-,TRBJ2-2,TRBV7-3,TGTGCCAGCAGCTCGCACCAGACCGGGGAGCTGTTTTTT,CASSSHQTGELFF
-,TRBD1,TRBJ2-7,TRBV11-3,TGTGCCAGCAGCTTAGGACAGGGAAGCAACGAGCAGTACTTC,CASSLGQGSNEQYF
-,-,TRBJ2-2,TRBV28,TGTGCCAGCAGTCCCGAGTACACCGGGGAGCTGTTTTTT,CASSPEYTGELFF
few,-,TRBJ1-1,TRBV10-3,TGTGCCGTCACCCCGGCAGGTTCACATGAAGCTTTCTTT,CAVTPAGSHEAFF
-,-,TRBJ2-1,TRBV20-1,TGCAGTGCTAGAGATTGGCATGAGCAGTTCTTC,CSARDWHEQFF
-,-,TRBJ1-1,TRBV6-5,TGTGCCAGCAGAACAGGGACTGAAGCTTTCTTT,CASRTGTEAFF
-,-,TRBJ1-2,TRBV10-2,TGCGCCAGCCAGGATAGGAAGGATGGCTACACCTTC,CASQDRKDGYTF
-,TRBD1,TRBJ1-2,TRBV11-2,TGTGCCAGCAGTCTCGGACAGGGCTTGTGGGGCTACACCTTC,CASSLGQGLWGYTF
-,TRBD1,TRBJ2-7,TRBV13,TGTGCCAGCAGCCCCGGGACAGGTGTGGACGAGCAGTACTTC,CASSPGTGVDEQYF
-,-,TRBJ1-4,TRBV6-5,TGTGCCAGCAGTTACTCGGGGGGGGGTGAAAAACTGTTTTTT,CASSYSGGGEKLFF
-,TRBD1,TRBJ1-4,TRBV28,TGTGCCAGCACTCGTCCGACAGGGGGGAATGAAAAACTGTTTTTT,CASTRPTGGNEKLFF
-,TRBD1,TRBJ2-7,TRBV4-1,TGCGCCAGCAGCCAAGAACAGGGGCCTTACGAGCATTACTTC,CASSQEQGPYEHYF
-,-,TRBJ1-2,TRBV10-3,TGTGCCGGAGGCGGGATAGGATGTGGCTACACCTTC,CAGGGIGCGYTF
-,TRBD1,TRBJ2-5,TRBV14,TGTGCCAGCAGCCAAGTGGGGACAGTCCTGGAGACCCAGTACTTC,CASSQVGTVLETQYF